This is a list of T cell receptor beta chains from one sample in a study of T cell responses to AZD1222 COVID-19 vaccine. Here immunoSEQ multiplex PCR was the method, and the copy in TCRdb shows in-frame clones only, minus some. The data show about 86,000 clones, with roughly 90% seen just once and about 7% held by the top ten. The source material was peripheral blood, sampled 28 days after the second AZD1222 dose. Receptors originate from an adult who received the AZD1222 COVID-19 vaccine. Each CDR3 is given with its conserved first and last residue. The D gene is left open where the match is weak. Part of the rows lack a size; the others show once, few, many or a class for expanded clones.

j_call d_call clone_size v_call cdr3_aa cdr3_nt
TRBJ1-2 NA NA TRBV27 CASSSQRQHYGYTF TGTGCCAGCAGTTCCCAACGACAGCACTATGGCTACACCTTC
TRBJ2-1 NA NA TRBV5-1 CASSNRGARKGEQFF TGCGCCAGCAGTAACCGGGGGGCCCGCAAGGGTGAGCAGTTCTTC
TRBJ1-6 TRBD1 NA TRBV6-5 CASSPDRVLNSPLHF TGTGCCAGCAGTCCCGACAGGGTCTTAAATTCACCCCTCCACTTT
TRBJ1-2 NA NA TRBV7-9 CASSFDRGGGYTF TGTGCCAGCAGCTTTGATAGGGGAGGAGGCTACACCTTC
TRBJ1-5 NA once TRBV28 CASRSYSNQPQHF TGTGCCAGCCGCTCTTATAGCAATCAGCCCCAGCATTTT
TRBJ1-1 NA NA TRBV5-6 CASSLDGGLEAFF TGTGCCAGCAGCTTGGATGGGGGACTTGAAGCTTTCTTT
TRBJ2-1 NA NA TRBV7-3 CASSLYGSEEQFF TGTGCCAGCAGCTTATACGGATCTGAAGAGCAGTTCTTC
TRBJ1-5 NA few TRBV24-1 CATSDSKGMQYSNQPQHF TGTGCCACCAGTGATTCCAAGGGGATGCAGTATAGCAATCAGCCCCAGCATTTT
TRBJ2-1 TRBD1 NA TRBV3-1/TRBV3-2 CASSQVRIGVWVDRGVGEQFF TGTGCCAGCAGCCAAGTGCGGATTGGAGTCTGGGTGGACAGGGGAGTAGGTGAGCAGTTCTTC
TRBJ2-7 NA NA TRBV6-1 CASSEAAESSYEQYF TGTGCCAGCAGTGAAGCGGCGGAGAGCTCCTACGAGCAGTACTTC
TRBJ1-1 NA NA TRBV29-1 CSDRRLVEAFF TGCAGCGATCGCCGGCTCGTTGAAGCTTTCTTT
TRBJ1-1 NA NA TRBV6-5 CASSYRGTNTEAFF TGTGCCAGCAGTTACAGAGGGACTAACACTGAAGCTTTCTTT
TRBJ1-5 NA NA TRBV11-2 CASSRQVDQPQHF TGTGCCAGCAGTCGACAGGTTGACCAGCCCCAGCATTTT
TRBJ1-2 NA NA TRBV2 CASSSTPGTERDYTF TGTGCCAGCAGTTCCACCCCCGGGACGGAACGAGACTACACCTTC
TRBJ1-1 TRBD1 NA TRBV19 CASIRDRGNTEAFF TGTGCCAGTATACGGGACAGGGGGAACACTGAAGCTTTCTTT
TRBJ2-7 NA few TRBV28 CASSPDRRSSYEQYF TGTGCCAGCAGCCCCGACAGGCGGAGCTCCTACGAGCAGTACTTC
TRBJ1-5 NA once TRBV9 CASSVIGSGGGIGQPQHF TGTGCCAGCAGCGTAATCGGGTCAGGAGGCGGAATCGGTCAGCCCCAGCATTTT
TRBJ1-1 TRBD1 NA TRBV11-2 CASSPIVRGLGEKTEAFF TGTGCCAGCAGCCCTATCGTCAGGGGGCTGGGGGAGAAAACTGAAGCTTTCTTT
TRBJ2-3 TRBD2 NA TRBV7-6 CASSLGLAGTDTQYF TGTGCCAGCAGCTTGGGACTAGCGGGCACAGATACGCAGTATTTT
TRBJ1-1 NA NA TRBV12-3/TRBV12-4 CASSFATNTEAFF TGTGCCAGCAGTTTTGCCACGAACACTGAAGCTTTCTTT
TRBJ2-1 NA NA TRBV27 CASSLGRGTGTNEQFF TGTGCCAGCAGCCTGGGGAGGGGGACAGGCACCAATGAGCAGTTCTTC
TRBJ1-1 NA NA TRBV4-3 CASSQDEGGGTEAFF TGCGCCAGCAGCCAAGATGAGGGGGGAGGAACTGAAGCTTTCTTT
TRBJ2-4 TRBD1 NA TRBV6-5 CASSYTGTDNIQYF TGTGCCAGCAGTTACACCGGGACAGATAACATTCAGTACTTC
TRBJ1-2 NA NA TRBV30 CAWSVGQNGYTF TGTGCCTGGAGTGTAGGGCAGAACGGCTACACCTTC
TRBJ2-1 NA NA TRBV24-1 CATSKRASSYNEQFF TGTGCCACCAGTAAACGGGCGAGCTCCTACAATGAGCAGTTCTTC